These 17 T cell receptor beta chains came from one sample sequenced in a study of graft-versus-host responses after intestinal transplantation. Sequenced by immunoSEQ multiplex PCR; TCRdb stores in-frame clones only, minus some. The sample lists over 65,000 clones; approximately 90% were seen once. The sequencing here drew on PBMCs, taken 98 days after intestinal transplantation. Receptor source: a human patient who received an intestinal transplant, so some T cells may come from the graft donor.

The DNA for the CDR3 is TGTGCCAGCAGCTTAGACAGGGGTGTGGGGGAGACCCAGTACTTC. This encodes CASSLDRGVGETQYF. The chain carries TRBV11-2 and TRBJ2-5; the D gene is possibly TRBD1 (6 bases). Trimming removed 0 bases at V and 5 bases at J, with 13 bases between. The length of the CDR3 is 15 residues. The germline CDR1 and CDR2 sequences are SGHAT and FQNNGV.

This rearrangement joins TRBV5-6 to TRBJ2-2, with D uncertain. V was cut by 3 bases and J by 0 bases, with 9 bases left in between. Germline-derived CDR1 and CDR2 are SGHDT and YYEEEE. The CDR3 contains 15 residues. CDR3 region: CASSWPFANTGELFF. Written as DNA, the CDR3 is TGTGCCAGCAGCTGGCCGTTCGCGAACACCGGGGAGCTGTTTTTT.

The chain is built from TRBV6-4 and TRBJ2-2; D uncertain. The V gene lost 3 bases and the J gene lost 1 base, with 3 bases spanning the gap. Germline V gene lookup returns CDR1 MRHNA and CDR2 SNTAGT. The CDR3 runs 13 residues. In DNA form, the CDR3 reads TGTGCCAGCAGTGAAGGGAACACCGGGGAGCTGTTTTTT. Translation gives CASSEGNTGELFF.

This chain joins TRBV28 and TRBJ1-5; D not certain. The V and J ends lost 3 bases and 2 bases respectively, with 17 bases between them. The CDR3 contains 17 residues. Germline V gene data show CDR1 as MDHEN and CDR2 as SYDVKM. The CDR3 bases are TGTGCCAGCAGTTTTTCTGGCGACGAACCTGGCAATCAGCCCCAGCATTTT. Translated, it gives CASSFSGDEPGNQPQHF.

The chain couples TRBV7-9 to TRBJ2-1, with TRBD1 matching over 7 bases. The V and J ends lost 6 bases and 3 bases, in that order; junction bases with no gene match: 8. The CDR3 is made up of 15 amino acids. The V gene's germline CDR1 is SEHNR and CDR2 FQNEAQ (reference sequence). The CDR3: CASSPPGQHYNEQFF. The CDR3 nucleotides are TGTGCCAGCAGTCCTCCGGGACAGCACTACAATGAGCAGTTCTTC.

V usage is TRBV5-1 and J usage is TRBJ2-5; D ambiguous. Germline V gives CDR1 SGHRS, CDR2 YFSETQ. The CDR3 is 16 amino acids. The V end lost 0 bases, the J end lost 0 bases, and 12 bases lay between the germline ends. The CDR3 sequence is CASSLVKVRYQETQYF. Written as DNA, the CDR3 is TGCGCCAGCAGCTTGGTAAAAGTAAGGTACCAAGAGACCCAGTACTTC.

J is TRBJ1-1 and V is TRBV2; a weak D match, TRBD1 (5 bases). V lost 3 bases to trimming and J lost 1 base, with 12 bases between them. Germline lookup yields CDR1 SNHLY and CDR2 FYNNEI. The length of the CDR3 is 15 residues. The CDR3, as DNA: TGTGCCAGCAGTGACCCGGGACGGACGAACACTGAAGCTTTCTTT. It yields the protein CASSDPGRTNTEAFF.

The V gene is TRBV6-5, the J gene TRBJ2-7; TRBD1 aligns across 11 bases. Per the germline V gene, CDR1 is MNHEY and CDR2 is SVGAGI. Losses at the gene ends were 5 bases for V and 2 bases for J; bases not matched to a gene: 2. This CDR3 region has 14 residues. CDR3 nucleotide sequence: TGTGCCAGCAGTCCGGGACAGGGGGCCTACGAGCAGTACTTC. This codes for CASSPGQGAYEQYF.

The rearrangement links TRBV19 to TRBJ2-2, with 7 bases fitting TRBD1. The CDR3 has 16 residues. Germline loops: CDR1 LNHDA, CDR2 SQIVND (reference sequence). V dropped 4 bases and J dropped 0; count of bases not matched to a gene: 5. CDR3 amino acids: CASSTRQGANTGELFF. The CDR3 DNA sequence: TGTGCCAGTAGTACCCGACAGGGTGCGAACACCGGGGAGCTGTTTTTT.

The CDR3 DNA follows: TGTGCCAGCAGCAACCACAGGGCCACTGAAGCTTTCTTT. This sequence encodes CASSNHRATEAFF. The chain has TRBV5-4 and TRBJ1-1; a weak D match, TRBD1 (6 bases). This CDR3 contains 13 residues. V was shortened by 4 bases and J by 4 bases, with 11 bases between the two germline ends. Per the germline V gene, CDR1 is SGHNT and CDR2 is YYREEE (reference sequence).

The chain combines TRBV5-4 with TRBJ2-3; D gene ambiguous. The CDR3 has 14 amino acids. V was clipped by 2 bases and J by 5 bases, with 12 bases between them. Germline V gene lookup returns CDR1 SGHNT and CDR2 YYREEE (reference sequence). For the CDR3, the DNA is TGTGCCAGCAGCTTCGCCGGTGGGGAAGATACGCAGTATTTT. Its protein product is CASSFAGGEDTQYF.

The rearrangement links TRBV7-2 to TRBJ2-2; the match to TRBD2 covers 12 bases. The CDR3 loop spans 15 amino acids. Unmatched junction bases numbered 6, after V lost 6 bases and J lost 7 bases. Germline CDR1 reads SGHTA; CDR2 reads FQGNSA. CDR3 loop: CASRRLAGVSGELFF. Here the CDR3 DNA reads TGTGCCAGCAGACGACTAGCGGGAGTCAGCGGGGAGCTGTTTTTT.

This chain links TRBV6-5 with TRBJ2-3; 8 bases are shared with TRBD1. Germline lookup yields CDR1 MNHEY and CDR2 SVGAGI. Trimming cost V 2 bases and J 3 bases; bases outside gene matches: 4. CDR3 size: 15 residues. The DNA of the CDR3 is TGTGCCAGCAGTTACCGTTGGACAGGGACAGATACGCAGTATTTT. The encoded protein is CASSYRWTGTDTQYF.

This clone was seen only a few times. This chain connects TRBV28 to TRBJ2-3; maybe TRBD1 (5 bases). The CDR3 extends over 13 amino acids. Germline-derived CDR1 and CDR2 are MDHEN and SYDVKM. V lost 6 bases and J lost 4, with 11 bases in between. The CDR3 here is CASRSQTADTQYF. In nucleotides, the CDR3 is TGTGCCAGCAGAAGTCAGACAGCAGATACGCAGTATTTT. The full variable domain, rest sourced from reference TRBV28 and TRBJ2-3, is DVKVTQSSRYLVKRTGEKVFLECVQDMDHENMFWYRQDPGLGLRLIYFSYDVKMKEKGDIPEGYSVSREKKERFSLILESASTNQTSMYLCASRSQTADTQYFGPGTRLTVL.

V usage is TRBV6-1 and J usage is TRBJ2-1; D gene ambiguous. This CDR3 contains 15 residues. Looked up from germline, CDR1 is MNHNS and CDR2 is SASEGT. Trimming stripped 2 bases from V and 0 bases from J, with 8 bases between. DNA for the CDR3: TGTGCCAGCAGTGAAAGGGTAGACTCCTACAATGAGCAGTTCTTC. This gives the protein CASSERVDSYNEQFF.

The J gene is TRBJ2-7, the V gene TRBV5-1; a possible D gene is TRBD2 (7 bases). CDR3 length: 17 amino acids. Trimming took off 1 base at V and 1 base at J, with 18 bases between the two ends. The V gene's germline CDR1 is SGHRS and CDR2 YFSETQ. CDR3 coding DNA: TGCGCCAGCAGCTTGCGTCGGGGGGCCTGGCGTTCCTACGAGCAGTACTTC. As protein: CASSLRRGAWRSYEQYF.

The chain is built from TRBV29-1 and TRBJ1-1; D is possibly TRBD1 (5 bases). Germline loops: CDR1 SQVTM, CDR2 ANQGSEA. With 3 bases removed from V and 2 bases from J, the gap between germline ends came to 13 bases. The length of the CDR3 is 14 residues. This chain's CDR3 is CSVETLGGNTEAFF. The CDR3 DNA reads as TGCAGCGTTGAGACCCTGGGGGGAAACACTGAAGCTTTCTTT.